This TCR beta chain is from a study of OX40 agonist ivuxolimab in advanced cancers. This table comes from immunoSEQ multiplex PCR, and its TCRdb copy is limited to in-frame clones, with some not included. The sample shows 20,000 or so clones, over 75% of them seen only once. Whole-study results and caveats: Clonal expansion was seen in CD4+ and CD8+ blood T cells by week 6 at 0.1 to 3.0 mg/kg.

This CDR3 region has 14 residues. Germline-derived CDR1 and CDR2 are SGHDT and YYEEEE. Trimming stripped 5 bases from V and 3 bases from J, with 15 bases between. To note about this clone: Its matching antigen is unknown.

Anyone with autoimmune disease history or systemic immunosuppression was excluded. This material consisted of CD4+ or CD8+ T cells sorted from blood, taken in a trial of the OX40 agonist ivuxolimab. The chain employs TRBV5-6 and TRBJ2-7; D is possibly TRBD1 (5 bases). This receptor was obtained from an adult with an advanced solid tumor such as melanoma, head and neck, liver or kidney cancer. As DNA, the CDR3 is TGTGCCAGCAGTAGGGGCAGGGCGATCTACGAGCAGTACTTC. Protein: CASSRGRAIYEQYF.